This TCR beta chain was identified in a study of identical twins (dated by TCRdb to the mid-2010s). Turning to the overall study: The study deep-sequenced TCR alpha and beta repertoires from monozygotic twins, unrelated adults of various ages and cord blood to test whether fetal clonotypes persist. Replicate twin experiments were performed at different times using different library preparation protocols to rule out contamination.

As for this clonotype: Its cognate antigen has yet to be identified. One base away there is no much larger clone; base qualities are not given.

Findings and caveats that apply to the study as a whole: Invariant T cells such as MAIT and iNKT could partly confound zero-insertion analyses, although diverse VJ usage argued against such confounding for most clonotypes. Out-of-frame TCR alpha sharing in monozygotic twins was systematically underestimated by recombination models, whereas sharing between unrelated individuals was in agreement with the recombination models. The excess sharing between twins in beta out-of-frame sequences was weaker because fewer shared sequences reduced the signal-to-noise ratio. Abundant cord blood beta clonotypes carried fewer insertions; young adult naive repertoires showed a weaker similar trend, while memory repertoires showed none. Because the same donors could not be followed over many years, conclusions were based on cross-sectional statistical analysis. Compared with coincidental sharing between unrelated individuals, an excess of low generation-probability sequences was observed among out-of-frame TCR alpha sequences shared between twins.

Every donor in the study was a healthy Caucasian. Three pairs of female monozygotic twins, all aged 18 to 29 years, were included in the twin cohort. CD4+ and CD8+ T cell populations were isolated with positive isolation kits from Invitrogen. The cysteine opens and the phenylalanine closes a CDR3 of 15 amino acids. The DNA shown is the 45-base CDR3, in frame from base 1. In the germline V gene, CDR1 corresponds to MNHNS and CDR2 to SASEGT. Ends trimmed: V by 6 bases, J by 1 base; bases unmatched to a gene: 3. Library prep was done by 5' RACE. This sample was sequenced with an Illumina HiSeq 2000. A universal primer binding site was added through template switching, and the final cDNA carried a unique molecular identifier so that TCR cDNA molecules could be counted accurately. Specific primers in the conserved constant-segment region were used to synthesize first-strand cDNA for the TCR alpha and beta chains. To control for contamination, every cDNA library was double barcoded, receiving both a SMART-Mk sample barcode and Illumina barcodes. TruSeq adapter sequences and Illumina sample barcodes were added in two successive PCR steps. The TCR alpha and beta cDNA libraries were sequenced on the Illumina HiSeq platform using custom primers. The study's processing was this. Raw reads were processed with MiGEC to extract unique molecular identifiers, and MiXCR was used to determine CDR3 positions. Recombination models were inferred per individual with the repgenHMM and IGoR tools using an EM algorithm. The tcR package in R was used for shared clonotype analysis, with sharing normalized by the product of cloneset sizes. To study raw recombination without the effects of thymic and clonal selection, out-of-frame nonproductive sequences were analyzed. The public sequencing data were trimmed at Q25 with fastp and processed into clonotypes with MiXCR by TCRdb, which kept only in-frame beta chains. Entries are consolidated by CDR3 protein sequence, retaining the most common genes and DNA. TCRdb, rather than the study authors, made the V and J calls. The sample yields about 530,000 distinct CDR3 sequences; 20% to 25% were counted once. The ten largest clones add up to about 0.48% of the sample.

These data also featured in a second study, about yellow fever vaccine responses in identical twins. The second publication reports: According to the authors, in identical twins the way T cells responded to vaccination appeared partly convergent and partly personalized. Focusing on identical twins, the study followed the T cell clones that responded to the vaccine, and did so with precision.

The chain links TRBV6-1 with TRBJ2-5, and 12 bases in between align with TRBD2. The sequencing input was CD4+ T cells sorted from blood. The sequence derives from a woman aged 18-29 years in good health. This receptor carries the CDR3 CASSRTSGAQETQYF. The DNA is TGTGCCAGCAGCCGGACTAGCGGGGCCCAAGAGACCCAGTACTTC.